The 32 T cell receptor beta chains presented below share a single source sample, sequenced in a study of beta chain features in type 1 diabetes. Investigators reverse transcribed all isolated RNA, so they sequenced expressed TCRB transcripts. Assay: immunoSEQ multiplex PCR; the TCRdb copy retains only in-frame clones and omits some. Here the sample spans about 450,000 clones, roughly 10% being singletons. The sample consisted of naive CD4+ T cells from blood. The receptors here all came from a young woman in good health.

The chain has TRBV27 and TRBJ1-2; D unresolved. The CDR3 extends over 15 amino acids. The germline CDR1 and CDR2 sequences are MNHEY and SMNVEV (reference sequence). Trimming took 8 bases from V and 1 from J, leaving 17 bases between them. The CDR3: CASEQPPTHNYGYTF. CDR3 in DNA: TGTGCCAGCGAACAGCCACCTACCCATAACTATGGCTACACCTTC.

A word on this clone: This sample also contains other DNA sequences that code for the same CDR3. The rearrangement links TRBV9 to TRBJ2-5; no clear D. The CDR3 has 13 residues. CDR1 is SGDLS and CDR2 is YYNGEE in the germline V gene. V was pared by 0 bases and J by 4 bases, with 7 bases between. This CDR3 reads CASSVGVGETQYF. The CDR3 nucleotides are TGTGCCAGCAGCGTAGGTGTGGGAGAGACCCAGTACTTC.

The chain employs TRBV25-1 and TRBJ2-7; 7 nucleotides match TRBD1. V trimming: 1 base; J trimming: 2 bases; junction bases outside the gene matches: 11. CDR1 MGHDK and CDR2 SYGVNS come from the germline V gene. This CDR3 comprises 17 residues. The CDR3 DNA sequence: TGTGCCAGCAGTGAATTTCGGTCATCAGGGGGACCCTACGAGCAGTACTTC. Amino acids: CASSEFRSSGGPYEQYF.

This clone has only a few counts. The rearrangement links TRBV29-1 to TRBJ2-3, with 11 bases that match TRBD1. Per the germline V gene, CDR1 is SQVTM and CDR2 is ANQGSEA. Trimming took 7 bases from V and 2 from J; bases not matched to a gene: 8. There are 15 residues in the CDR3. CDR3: CSASGTGGPTDTQYF. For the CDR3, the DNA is TGCAGCGCCTCAGGGACAGGGGGGCCCACAGATACGCAGTATTTT.

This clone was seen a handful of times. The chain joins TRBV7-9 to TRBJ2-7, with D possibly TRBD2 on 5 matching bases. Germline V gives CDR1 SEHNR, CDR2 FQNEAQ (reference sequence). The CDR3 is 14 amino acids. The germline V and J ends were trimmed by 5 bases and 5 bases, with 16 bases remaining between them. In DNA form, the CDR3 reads TGTGCCAGCAGCCGCCCCCAGCGGTGGCACGAGCAGTACTTC. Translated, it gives CASSRPQRWHEQYF.

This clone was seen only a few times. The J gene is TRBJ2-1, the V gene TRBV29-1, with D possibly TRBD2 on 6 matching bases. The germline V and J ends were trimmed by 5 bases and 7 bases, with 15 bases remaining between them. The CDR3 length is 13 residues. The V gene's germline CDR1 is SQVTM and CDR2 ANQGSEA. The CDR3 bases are TGCAGCGTTATTTCTAGCGAGGGGAATGAGCAGTTCTTC. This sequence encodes CSVISSEGNEQFF.

CDR3 nucleotides: TGTGCCACCAGCAGAGAGACAGGATACTATGGCTACACCTTC. Translating gives CATSRETGYYGYTF. This chain links TRBV15 with TRBJ1-2, with D tentatively TRBD1 (6 bases). This CDR3 region has 14 residues. Germline V gene lookup returns CDR1 LNHNV and CDR2 YYDKDF (reference sequence). Trimming took off 0 bases at V and 3 bases at J, with 8 bases between the two ends.

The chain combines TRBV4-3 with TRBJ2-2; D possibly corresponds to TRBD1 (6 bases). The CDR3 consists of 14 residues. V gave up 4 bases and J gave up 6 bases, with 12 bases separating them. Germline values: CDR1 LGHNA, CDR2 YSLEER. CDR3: CASSPVDRAGELFF. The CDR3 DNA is TGCGCCAGCAGCCCCGTGGACAGAGCCGGGGAGCTGTTTTTT.

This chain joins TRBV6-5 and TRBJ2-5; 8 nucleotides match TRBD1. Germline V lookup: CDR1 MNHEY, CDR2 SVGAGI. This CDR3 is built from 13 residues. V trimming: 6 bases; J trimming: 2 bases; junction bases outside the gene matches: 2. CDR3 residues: CASRDRDQETQYF. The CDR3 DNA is TGTGCCAGCAGGGACAGGGATCAAGAGACCCAGTACTTC.

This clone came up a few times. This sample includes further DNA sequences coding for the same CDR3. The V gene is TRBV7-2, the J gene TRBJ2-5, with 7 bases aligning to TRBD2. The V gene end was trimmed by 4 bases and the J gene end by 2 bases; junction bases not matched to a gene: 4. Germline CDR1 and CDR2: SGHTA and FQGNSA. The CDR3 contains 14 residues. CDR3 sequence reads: CASSYQRGQETQYF. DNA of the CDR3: TGTGCCAGCAGCTACCAGCGGGGACAAGAGACCCAGTACTTC.

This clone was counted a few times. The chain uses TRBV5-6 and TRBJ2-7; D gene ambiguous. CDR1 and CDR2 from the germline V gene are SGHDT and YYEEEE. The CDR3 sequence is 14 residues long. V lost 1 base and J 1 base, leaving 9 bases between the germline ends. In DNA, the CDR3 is TGTGCCAGCAGCTTGTACGGCACATCCTACGAGCAGTACGTC. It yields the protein CASSLYGTSYEQYV.

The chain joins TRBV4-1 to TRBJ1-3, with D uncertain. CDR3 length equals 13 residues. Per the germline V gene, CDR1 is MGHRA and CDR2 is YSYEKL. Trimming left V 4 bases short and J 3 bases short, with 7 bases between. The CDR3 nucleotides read TGCGCCAGCAGCCTGCTTCTTGGAAACACCATATATTTT. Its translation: CASSLLLGNTIYF.

This chain's CDR3 is CAWSVTGGGTEAFF. CDR3 in DNA: TGTGCCTGGAGTGTAACGGGGGGGGGCACTGAAGCTTTCTTT. The chain employs TRBV30 and TRBJ1-1; tentative D call: TRBD1 (5 bases). CDR1 is GTSNPN and CDR2 is SVGIG in the germline V gene (reference sequence). The V end was cut by 0 bases, the J end by 4 bases, with 12 bases between. CDR3 length: 14 residues.

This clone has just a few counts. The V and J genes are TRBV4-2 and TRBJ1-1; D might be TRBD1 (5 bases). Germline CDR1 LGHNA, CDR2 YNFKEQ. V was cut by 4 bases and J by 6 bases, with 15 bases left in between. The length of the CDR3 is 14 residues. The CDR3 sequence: CASSRSAGLAEAFF. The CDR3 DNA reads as TGTGCCAGCAGCCGATCAGCAGGGCTGGCTGAAGCTTTCTTT.

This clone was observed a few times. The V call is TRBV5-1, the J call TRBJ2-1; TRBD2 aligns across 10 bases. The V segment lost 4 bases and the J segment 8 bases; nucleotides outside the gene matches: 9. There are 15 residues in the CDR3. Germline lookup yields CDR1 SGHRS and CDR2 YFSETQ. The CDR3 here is CASSQTGTSEYEQFF. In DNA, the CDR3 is TGCGCCAGCAGCCAAACCGGGACTAGCGAATATGAGCAGTTCTTC.

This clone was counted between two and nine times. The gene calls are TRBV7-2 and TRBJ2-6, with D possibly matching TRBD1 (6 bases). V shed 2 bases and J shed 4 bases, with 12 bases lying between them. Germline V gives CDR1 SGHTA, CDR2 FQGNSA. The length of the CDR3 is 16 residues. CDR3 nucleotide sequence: TGTGCCAGCAGCTTAAATTACAGGGCCGGGGCCAACGTCCTGACTTTC. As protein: CASSLNYRAGANVLTF.

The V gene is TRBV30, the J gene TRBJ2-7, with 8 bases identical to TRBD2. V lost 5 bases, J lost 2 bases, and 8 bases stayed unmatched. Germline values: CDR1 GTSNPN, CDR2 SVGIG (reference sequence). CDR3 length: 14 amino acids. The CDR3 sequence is CAWGYSGIPYEQYF. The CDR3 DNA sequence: TGTGCCTGGGGGTATAGCGGGATCCCCTACGAGCAGTACTTC.

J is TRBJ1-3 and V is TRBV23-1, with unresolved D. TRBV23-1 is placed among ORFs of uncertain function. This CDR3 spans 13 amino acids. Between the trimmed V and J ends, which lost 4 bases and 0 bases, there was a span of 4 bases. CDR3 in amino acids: CASSLSSGNTIYF. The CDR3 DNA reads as TGCGCCAGCAGTCTGAGCTCTGGAAACACCATATATTTT.

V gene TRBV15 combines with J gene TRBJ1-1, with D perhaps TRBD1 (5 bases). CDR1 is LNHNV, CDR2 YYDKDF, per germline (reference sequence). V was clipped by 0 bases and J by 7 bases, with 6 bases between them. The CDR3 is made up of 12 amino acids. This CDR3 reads CATSRDRGEAFF. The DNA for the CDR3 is TGTGCCACCAGCAGAGATAGGGGTGAAGCTTTCTTT.

CDR3 bases: TGTGCCATCAGTGAAAGTCAGAAAGAGACCCAGTACTTC. The encoded protein is CAISESQKETQYF. The chain joins TRBV10-3 to TRBJ2-5, with unresolved D. Trimming removed 3 bases from V and 3 bases from J, with 8 bases in between. The CDR3 loop spans 13 amino acids. Germline loops: CDR1 ENHRY, CDR2 SYGVKD.

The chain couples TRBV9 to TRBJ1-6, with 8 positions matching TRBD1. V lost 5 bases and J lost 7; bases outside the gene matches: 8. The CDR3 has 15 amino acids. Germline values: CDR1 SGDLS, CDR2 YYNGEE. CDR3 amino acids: CASSADQGANSPLHF. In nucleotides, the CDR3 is TGTGCCAGCAGTGCCGACCAGGGGGCAAATTCACCCCTCCACTTT.

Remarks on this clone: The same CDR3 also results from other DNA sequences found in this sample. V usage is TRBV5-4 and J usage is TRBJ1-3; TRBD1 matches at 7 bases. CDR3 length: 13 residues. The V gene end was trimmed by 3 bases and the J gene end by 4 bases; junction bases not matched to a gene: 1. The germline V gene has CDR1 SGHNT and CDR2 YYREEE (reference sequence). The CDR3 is CASSSGQGNTIYF. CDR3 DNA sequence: TGTGCCAGCAGCTCGGGACAGGGAAACACCATATATTTT.

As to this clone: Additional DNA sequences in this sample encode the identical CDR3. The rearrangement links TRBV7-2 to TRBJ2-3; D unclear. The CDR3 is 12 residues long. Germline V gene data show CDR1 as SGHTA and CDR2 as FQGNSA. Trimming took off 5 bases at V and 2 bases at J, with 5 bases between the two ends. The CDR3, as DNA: TGTGCCAGCAGCCCGTACACAGATACGCAGTATTTT. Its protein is CASSPYTDTQYF.

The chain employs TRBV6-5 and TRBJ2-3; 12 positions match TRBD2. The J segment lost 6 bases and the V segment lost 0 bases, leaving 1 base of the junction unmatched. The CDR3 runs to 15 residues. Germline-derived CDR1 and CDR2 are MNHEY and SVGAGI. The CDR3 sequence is CASSYSTSGGDTQYF. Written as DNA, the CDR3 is TGTGCCAGCAGTTACTCTACTAGCGGGGGGGATACGCAGTATTTT.

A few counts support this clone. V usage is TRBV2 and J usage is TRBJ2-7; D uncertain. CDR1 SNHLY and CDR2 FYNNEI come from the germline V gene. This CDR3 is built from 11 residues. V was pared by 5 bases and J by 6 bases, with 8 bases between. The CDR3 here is CASSLISEQYF. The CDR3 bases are TGTGCCAGCAGTTTAATCAGCGAGCAGTACTTC.

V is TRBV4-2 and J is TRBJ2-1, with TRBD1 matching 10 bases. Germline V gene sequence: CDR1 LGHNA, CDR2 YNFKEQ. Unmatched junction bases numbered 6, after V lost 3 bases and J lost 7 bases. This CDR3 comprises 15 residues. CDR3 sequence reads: CASSQGTGAGNEQFF. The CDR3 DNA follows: TGTGCCAGCAGCCAGGGGACAGGGGCTGGGAATGAGCAGTTCTTC.

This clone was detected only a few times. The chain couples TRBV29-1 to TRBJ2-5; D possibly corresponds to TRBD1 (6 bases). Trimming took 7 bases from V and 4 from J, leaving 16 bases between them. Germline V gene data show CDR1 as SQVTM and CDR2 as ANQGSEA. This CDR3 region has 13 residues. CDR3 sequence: CSGNRDRAETQYF. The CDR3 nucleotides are TGCAGCGGGAACAGGGACCGGGCAGAGACCCAGTACTTC.

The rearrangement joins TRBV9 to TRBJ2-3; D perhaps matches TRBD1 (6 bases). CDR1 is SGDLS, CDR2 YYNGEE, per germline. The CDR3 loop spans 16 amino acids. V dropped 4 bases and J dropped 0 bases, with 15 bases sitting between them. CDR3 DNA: TGTGCCAGCAGCCCGCAGACAGGAACGAGCACAGATACGCAGTATTTT. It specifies CASSPQTGTSTDTQYF.

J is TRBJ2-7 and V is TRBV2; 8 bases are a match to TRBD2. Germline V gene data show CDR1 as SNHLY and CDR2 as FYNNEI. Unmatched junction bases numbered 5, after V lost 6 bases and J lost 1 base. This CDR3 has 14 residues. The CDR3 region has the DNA TGTGCCAGCAGGGTTAGCGGGAAGTCCTACGAGCAGTACTTC. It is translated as CASRVSGKSYEQYF.

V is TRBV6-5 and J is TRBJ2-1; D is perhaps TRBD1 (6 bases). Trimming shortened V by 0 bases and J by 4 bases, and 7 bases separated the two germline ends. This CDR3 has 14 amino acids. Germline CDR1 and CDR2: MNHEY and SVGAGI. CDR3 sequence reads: CASSYSGQYNEQFF. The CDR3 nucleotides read TGTGCCAGCAGTTACTCTGGACAGTACAATGAGCAGTTCTTC.

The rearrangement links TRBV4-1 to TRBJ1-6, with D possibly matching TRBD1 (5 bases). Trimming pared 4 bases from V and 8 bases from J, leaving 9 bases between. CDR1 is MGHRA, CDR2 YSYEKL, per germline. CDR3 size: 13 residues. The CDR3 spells CASSPWGYSPLHF. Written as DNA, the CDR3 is TGCGCCAGCAGCCCGTGGGGCTATTCACCCCTCCACTTT.

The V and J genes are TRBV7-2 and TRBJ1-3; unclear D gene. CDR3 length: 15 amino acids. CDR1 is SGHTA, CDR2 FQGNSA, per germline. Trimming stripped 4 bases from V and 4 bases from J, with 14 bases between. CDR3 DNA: TGTGCCAGCAGCTCCATCCAGGCACGCGGAAACACCATATATTTT. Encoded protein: CASSSIQARGNTIYF. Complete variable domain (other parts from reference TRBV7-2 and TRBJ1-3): GAGVSQSPSNKVTEKGKDVELRCDPISGHTALYWYRQSLGQGLEFLIYFQGNSAPDKSGLPSDRFSAERTGGSVSTLTIQRTQQEDSAVYLCASSSIQARGNTIYFGEGSWLTVV.